A selection of T cell receptor beta chains follows, all from one sample in a study of blood T cell repertoires in COVID-19. The repertoire was sequenced with immunoSEQ multiplex PCR; TCRdb's copy has only in-frame clones and lacks some. The sample holds under 200,000 clones, 90% seen once. Sequencing was carried out using peripheral blood. The receptor set was obtained from a man aged 50-59 years with acute or convalescent COVID-19. Each CDR3 is given with its conserved first and last residue. Each record gives: clone size, J gene, V gene, CDR3 length, D gene, CDR3 DNA, CDR3 protein. A D gene is named only where the DNA matches it firmly. Where a row states a size, it is once, few, many or the class of an expanded clone; other rows omit it.

clone_size: .; j_call: TRBJ1-2; v_call: TRBV29-1; cdr3_length: 13; d_call: .; cdr3_nt: TGCAGCGTTGTACACGAAGCTAACTATGGCTACACCTTC; cdr3_aa: CSVVHEANYGYTF
clone_size: .; j_call: TRBJ1-1; v_call: TRBV7-9; cdr3_length: 14; d_call: .; cdr3_nt: TGTGCCAGCAGCTCGGAGAACAGGTTCACTGAAGCTTTCTTT; cdr3_aa: CASSSENRFTEAFF
clone_size: .; j_call: TRBJ2-3; v_call: TRBV13; cdr3_length: 18; d_call: TRBD1; cdr3_nt: TGTGCCAGCAGCCCCGAGGGTTACAGGGGGCAGGACCCAGATACGCAGTATTTT; cdr3_aa: CASSPEGYRGQDPDTQYF
clone_size: .; j_call: TRBJ1-1; v_call: TRBV7-3; cdr3_length: 13; d_call: .; cdr3_nt: TGTGCCAGCAGCCGGGACAAGAACACTGAAGCTTTCTTT; cdr3_aa: CASSRDKNTEAFF
clone_size: .; j_call: TRBJ2-2; v_call: TRBV14; cdr3_length: 13; d_call: .; cdr3_nt: TGTGCCAGCGCGGCCAGGGTAATCGGGGAGCTGTTTTTT; cdr3_aa: CASAARVIGELFF
clone_size: .; j_call: TRBJ2-5; v_call: TRBV3-1/TRBV3-2; cdr3_length: 14; d_call: TRBD2; cdr3_nt: TGTGCCAGCAGCCAACCGAGCGGGGGAAAGACCCAGTACTTC; cdr3_aa: CASSQPSGGKTQYF
clone_size: .; j_call: TRBJ2-5; v_call: TRBV7-6; cdr3_length: 18; d_call: TRBD2; cdr3_nt: TGTGCCAGCAGCTTAGGTGGGACTAGCGGGGTTTTTCAAGAGACCCAGTACTTC; cdr3_aa: CASSLGGTSGVFQETQYF
clone_size: .; j_call: TRBJ2-3; v_call: TRBV28; cdr3_length: 16; d_call: .; cdr3_nt: TGTGCCAGCAGTTTAGCGGGACAGACAAGCACAGATACGCAGTATTTT; cdr3_aa: CASSLAGQTSTDTQYF
clone_size: .; j_call: TRBJ2-2; v_call: TRBV14; cdr3_length: 11; d_call: .; cdr3_nt: TGTGCCAGCGGGCACACCGGGGAGCTGTTTTTT; cdr3_aa: CASGHTGELFF
clone_size: .; j_call: TRBJ1-1; v_call: TRBV19; cdr3_length: 15; d_call: .; cdr3_nt: TGTGCCAGTAGTATAGGCGTCCAGCGAGTCACTGAAGCTTTCTTT; cdr3_aa: CASSIGVQRVTEAFF
clone_size: .; j_call: TRBJ2-5; v_call: TRBV19; cdr3_length: 15; d_call: TRBD1; cdr3_nt: TGTGCCAGTAGAGGGACAGACAAGCTTCAAGAGACCCAGTACTTC; cdr3_aa: CASRGTDKLQETQYF
clone_size: .; j_call: TRBJ2-7; v_call: TRBV14; cdr3_length: 17; d_call: TRBD2; cdr3_nt: TGTGCCAGCAGCCCTGCGGAAGGACTAGCGGCCTCCTACGAGCAGTACTTC; cdr3_aa: CASSPAEGLAASYEQYF
clone_size: .; j_call: TRBJ2-2; v_call: TRBV30; cdr3_length: 15; d_call: TRBD2; cdr3_nt: TGTGCCTGTACTCTAGCGGGGATCTTATCCGGGGAGCTGTTTTTT; cdr3_aa: CACTLAGILSGELFF
clone_size: few; j_call: TRBJ1-4; v_call: TRBV30; cdr3_length: 16; d_call: .; cdr3_nt: TGTGCCTGGAACTATGGTGCCGGGGGTGGCGGTGAAAAACTGTTTTTT; cdr3_aa: CAWNYGAGGGGEKLFF
clone_size: .; j_call: TRBJ1-6; v_call: TRBV7-9; cdr3_length: 14; d_call: .; cdr3_nt: TGTGCCAGCAGCTTCAGTCAGGGAAGCTCACCCCTCCACTTT; cdr3_aa: CASSFSQGSSPLHF
clone_size: .; j_call: TRBJ2-3; v_call: TRBV20-1; cdr3_length: 17; d_call: TRBD2; cdr3_nt: TGCAGTGCTAGTAGACTAGCGGGGGACATGGACACAGATACGCAGTATTTT; cdr3_aa: CSASRLAGDMDTDTQYF
clone_size: once; j_call: TRBJ1-6; v_call: TRBV7-9; cdr3_length: 14; d_call: .; cdr3_nt: TGTGCCAGCAGCTCCCCGTGGAGGGGTTCACCCCTCCACTTT; cdr3_aa: CASSSPWRGSPLHF
clone_size: .; j_call: TRBJ2-1; v_call: TRBV6-5; cdr3_length: 13; d_call: .; cdr3_nt: TGTGCCACCAGAGACTCCTCCTACAATGAGCAGTTCTTC; cdr3_aa: CATRDSSYNEQFF
clone_size: .; j_call: TRBJ2-7; v_call: TRBV19; cdr3_length: 12; d_call: .; cdr3_nt: TGTGCCAGTAGTAACCGTCGGGATGAGCAGTACTTC; cdr3_aa: CASSNRRDEQYF
clone_size: .; j_call: TRBJ1-5; v_call: TRBV6-5; cdr3_length: 14; d_call: .; cdr3_nt: TGTGCCAGCAGGGAGGCTGGTTTTAATCAGCCCCAGCATTTT; cdr3_aa: CASREAGFNQPQHF
clone_size: .; j_call: TRBJ1-1; v_call: TRBV6-5; cdr3_length: 15; d_call: .; cdr3_nt: TGTGCCAGCAGTTACTCGGCGGACACCTACACTGAAGCTTTCTTT; cdr3_aa: CASSYSADTYTEAFF
clone_size: .; j_call: TRBJ1-1; v_call: TRBV29-1; cdr3_length: 15; d_call: .; cdr3_nt: TGCAGCGTTGATCTTCGGCAGGGGTTGGGATCCGAAGCTTTCTTT; cdr3_aa: CSVDLRQGLGSEAFF
clone_size: .; j_call: TRBJ1-2; v_call: TRBV2; cdr3_length: 15; d_call: .; cdr3_nt: TGTGCCAGCAGTGAAAAAAGGAGCCCTCGGTATGGCTACACCTTC; cdr3_aa: CASSEKRSPRYGYTF
clone_size: .; j_call: TRBJ1-5; v_call: TRBV28; cdr3_length: 15; d_call: TRBD1; cdr3_nt: TGTGCCAGCAGAGCTGACAGGGTCGGGAATCAGCCCCAGCATTTT; cdr3_aa: CASRADRVGNQPQHF
clone_size: .; j_call: TRBJ2-2; v_call: TRBV9; cdr3_length: 12; d_call: .; cdr3_nt: TGTGCCAGCAGCGTCAGCACCGGGGAGCTGTTTTTT; cdr3_aa: CASSVSTGELFF
clone_size: .; j_call: TRBJ2-2; v_call: TRBV7-9; cdr3_length: 16; d_call: .; cdr3_nt: TGTGCCAGCAGCTCCGCGGGACGGCAGACCACCGGGGAGCTGTTTTTT; cdr3_aa: CASSSAGRQTTGELFF
clone_size: .; j_call: TRBJ2-7; v_call: TRBV9; cdr3_length: 14; d_call: .; cdr3_nt: TGTGCCAGCAGCGTCTACGCAGGGGCTAACGAGCAGTACTTC; cdr3_aa: CASSVYAGANEQYF
clone_size: .; j_call: TRBJ2-3; v_call: TRBV9; cdr3_length: 16; d_call: TRBD1; cdr3_nt: TGTGCCAGCAGCGTAGAAGGGACAGGGGGCACAGATACGCAGTATTTT; cdr3_aa: CASSVEGTGGTDTQYF
clone_size: .; j_call: TRBJ2-1; v_call: TRBV18; cdr3_length: 10; d_call: .; cdr3_nt: TGTGCCAGCTCACCCGGGACAAATTTCTTC; cdr3_aa: CASSPGTNFF
clone_size: .; j_call: TRBJ1-4; v_call: TRBV5-1; cdr3_length: 14; d_call: .; cdr3_nt: TGCGCCAGCAGCTTGGACAGTGGGAGGAAGAAACTGTTTTTT; cdr3_aa: CASSLDSGRKKLFF
clone_size: .; j_call: TRBJ2-2; v_call: TRBV9; cdr3_length: 15; d_call: .; cdr3_nt: TGTGCCAGCAGCGTAGTTATCGGAGGCACCGGGGAGCTGTTTTTT; cdr3_aa: CASSVVIGGTGELFF
clone_size: .; j_call: TRBJ1-2; v_call: TRBV18; cdr3_length: 15; d_call: .; cdr3_nt: TGTGCCAGCTCACCAGAGGCGGGAGCTAACTATGGCTACACCTTC; cdr3_aa: CASSPEAGANYGYTF
clone_size: .; j_call: TRBJ1-3; v_call: TRBV28; cdr3_length: 15; d_call: .; cdr3_nt: TGTGCCAGCAGTTTAGGACTGATCTCTGGAAACACCATATATTTT; cdr3_aa: CASSLGLISGNTIYF
clone_size: .; j_call: TRBJ2-3; v_call: TRBV19; cdr3_length: 12; d_call: .; cdr3_nt: TGTGCCAGTAGTCAGGGAACAGATACGCAGTATTTT; cdr3_aa: CASSQGTDTQYF
clone_size: .; j_call: TRBJ2-7; v_call: TRBV7-2; cdr3_length: 15; d_call: .; cdr3_nt: TGTGCCAGCAGCTTAACAGGTCCCATAAGAGGCGAGCAGTACTTC; cdr3_aa: CASSLTGPIRGEQYF
clone_size: .; j_call: TRBJ2-1; v_call: TRBV7-9; cdr3_length: 14; d_call: TRBD1; cdr3_nt: TGTGCCAGCAGCGAGACAGGGAGAATCAATGAGCAGTTCTTC; cdr3_aa: CASSETGRINEQFF
clone_size: .; j_call: TRBJ2-5; v_call: TRBV24-1; cdr3_length: 15; d_call: .; cdr3_nt: TGTGCCACCAGTCTCTTGCGTGCAGGACAAGAGACCCAGTACTTC; cdr3_aa: CATSLLRAGQETQYF
clone_size: .; j_call: TRBJ2-1; v_call: TRBV6-2/TRBV6-3; cdr3_length: 13; d_call: .; cdr3_nt: TGTGCCAGCAGTGACCCTGGAGGGGTAGATCTGTTCTTC; cdr3_aa: CASSDPGGVDLFF
clone_size: .; j_call: TRBJ2-3; v_call: TRBV2; cdr3_length: 14; d_call: .; cdr3_nt: TGTGCCAGCAGGGCGGACAGTTACACAGATACGCAGTATTTT; cdr3_aa: CASRADSYTDTQYF
clone_size: .; j_call: TRBJ1-3; v_call: TRBV5-1; cdr3_length: 15; d_call: .; cdr3_nt: TGCGCCAGCAGCTTGATTCCCGGCTCTGGAAACACCATATATTTT; cdr3_aa: CASSLIPGSGNTIYF
clone_size: .; j_call: TRBJ1-1; v_call: TRBV25-1; cdr3_length: 12; d_call: TRBD1; cdr3_nt: TGTGCCAGCAGTTCCCGGACAGGGGAAGCTTTCTTT; cdr3_aa: CASSSRTGEAFF
clone_size: .; j_call: TRBJ2-1; v_call: TRBV2; cdr3_length: 15; d_call: .; cdr3_nt: TGTGCCAGCAGTGGGGAGCCAGCCTCCTACAATGAGCAGTTCTTC; cdr3_aa: CASSGEPASYNEQFF
clone_size: once; j_call: TRBJ1-6; v_call: TRBV19; cdr3_length: 15; d_call: TRBD1; cdr3_nt: TGTGCCAGTGAGGGTAGCGGGACAGATAATTCACCCCTCCACTTT; cdr3_aa: CASEGSGTDNSPLHF
clone_size: .; j_call: TRBJ2-7; v_call: TRBV29-1; cdr3_length: 15; d_call: TRBD1; cdr3_nt: TGCAGCGTTGACCGGGGGACAGGGATGCACCACGAGCAGTACTTC; cdr3_aa: CSVDRGTGMHHEQYF
clone_size: .; j_call: TRBJ2-7; v_call: TRBV27; cdr3_length: 14; d_call: TRBD2; cdr3_nt: TGTGCCAGCAGTCCTCCGACTAGCGTATACGAGCAGTACTTC; cdr3_aa: CASSPPTSVYEQYF
clone_size: .; j_call: TRBJ2-2; v_call: TRBV19; cdr3_length: 18; d_call: TRBD2; cdr3_nt: TGTGCCAGTAGTTCGACTAGCGGGAGCTATGTCAAGACCGGGGAGCTGTTTTTT; cdr3_aa: CASSSTSGSYVKTGELFF
clone_size: .; j_call: TRBJ1-2; v_call: TRBV25-1; cdr3_length: 15; d_call: TRBD1; cdr3_nt: TGTGCCAGCAGTGGCACACAGGGGACGGCCTATGGCTACACCTTC; cdr3_aa: CASSGTQGTAYGYTF
clone_size: .; j_call: TRBJ1-2; v_call: TRBV6-1; cdr3_length: 15; d_call: TRBD1; cdr3_nt: TGTGCCAGCAGTGAGCTCCCCGGGACAGGGCATGGCTACACCTTC; cdr3_aa: CASSELPGTGHGYTF
clone_size: .; j_call: TRBJ2-2; v_call: TRBV27; cdr3_length: 15; d_call: TRBD1; cdr3_nt: TGTGCCAGCATCTCTACAGGGGGGAACACCGGGGAGCTGTTTTTT; cdr3_aa: CASISTGGNTGELFF
clone_size: .; j_call: TRBJ2-5; v_call: TRBV5-1; cdr3_length: 16; d_call: TRBD2; cdr3_nt: TGCGCCAGCAGCTGGGGGGGACTAGCGGGGCAAGAGACCCAGTACTTC; cdr3_aa: CASSWGGLAGQETQYF
clone_size: .; j_call: TRBJ2-3; v_call: TRBV11-2; cdr3_length: 16; d_call: .; cdr3_nt: TGTGCCAGCAGCTTGTCCCTCACTCTGGTAGCGGATACGCAGTATTTT; cdr3_aa: CASSLSLTLVADTQYF
clone_size: .; j_call: TRBJ2-7; v_call: TRBV5-1; cdr3_length: 15; d_call: .; cdr3_nt: TGCGCCAGCAGCTGGAACAGGGATAGGTACGACGAGCAGTACTTC; cdr3_aa: CASSWNRDRYDEQYF
clone_size: .; j_call: TRBJ1-5; v_call: TRBV3-1/TRBV3-2; cdr3_length: 15; d_call: .; cdr3_nt: TGTGCCAGCAGCCAAGTTGGGCAGGGCAATCAGCCCCAGCATTTT; cdr3_aa: CASSQVGQGNQPQHF